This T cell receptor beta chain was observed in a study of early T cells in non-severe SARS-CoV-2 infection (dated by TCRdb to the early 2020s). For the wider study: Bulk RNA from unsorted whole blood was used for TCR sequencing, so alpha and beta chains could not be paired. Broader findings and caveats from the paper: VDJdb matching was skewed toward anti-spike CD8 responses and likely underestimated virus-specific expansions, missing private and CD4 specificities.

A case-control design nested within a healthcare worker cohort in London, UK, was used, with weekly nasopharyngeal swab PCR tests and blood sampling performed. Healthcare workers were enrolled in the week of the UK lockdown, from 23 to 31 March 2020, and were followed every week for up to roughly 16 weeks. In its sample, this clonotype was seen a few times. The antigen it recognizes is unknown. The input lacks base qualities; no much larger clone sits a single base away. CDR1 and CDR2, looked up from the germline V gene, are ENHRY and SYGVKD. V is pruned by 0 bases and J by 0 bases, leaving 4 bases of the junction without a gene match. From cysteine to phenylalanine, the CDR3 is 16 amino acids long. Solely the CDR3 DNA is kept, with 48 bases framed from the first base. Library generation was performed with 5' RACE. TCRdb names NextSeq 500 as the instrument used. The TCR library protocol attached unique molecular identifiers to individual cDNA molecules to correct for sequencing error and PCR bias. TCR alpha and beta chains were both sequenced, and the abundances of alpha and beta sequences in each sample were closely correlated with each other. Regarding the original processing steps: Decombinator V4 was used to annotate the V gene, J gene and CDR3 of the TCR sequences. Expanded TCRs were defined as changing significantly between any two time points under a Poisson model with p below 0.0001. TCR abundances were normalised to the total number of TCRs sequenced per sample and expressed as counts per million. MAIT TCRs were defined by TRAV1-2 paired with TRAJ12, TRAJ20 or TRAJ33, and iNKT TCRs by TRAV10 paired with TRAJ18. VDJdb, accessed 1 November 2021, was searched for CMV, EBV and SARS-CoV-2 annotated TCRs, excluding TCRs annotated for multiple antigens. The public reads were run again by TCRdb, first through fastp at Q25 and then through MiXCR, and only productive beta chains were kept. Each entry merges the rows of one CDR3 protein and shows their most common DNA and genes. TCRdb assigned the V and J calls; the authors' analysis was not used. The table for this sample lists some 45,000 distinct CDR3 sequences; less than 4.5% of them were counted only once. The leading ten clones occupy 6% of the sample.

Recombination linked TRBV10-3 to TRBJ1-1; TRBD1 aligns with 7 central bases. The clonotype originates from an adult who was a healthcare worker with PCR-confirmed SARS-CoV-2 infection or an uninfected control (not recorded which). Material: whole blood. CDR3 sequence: CAISESRGPLNTEAFF. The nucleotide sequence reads TGTGCCATCAGTGAGTCTAGGGGGCCTTTGAACACTGAAGCTTTCTTT.